The clone carrying this T cell receptor (beta chain) was detected only a few times. The source of the sample is a study of human T cells and chemical hapten exposure. Noted time point: patch test 1, 2 weeks after DPC sensitization. Treatment reported: therapeutic diphenylcyclopropenone sensitization with weekly scalp DPC. CDR1 is SEHNR, CDR2 FQNEAQ, per germline (reference sequence). V trimming: 7 bases; J trimming: 4 bases; junction bases outside the gene matches: 7. CDR3 length: 14 residues. TCRdb reprocessed the RACE reads via MiXCR and lists one record per CDR3 protein. The table shows around 75,000 distinct CDR3 sequences, with approximately 12% occurring only once.

This sequence was found in a woman between 55 and 75 years old with alopecia areata. Some clones in this sample may be carry-over from other donors' samples. The chain uses TRBV7-9 and TRBJ1-1, with 9 bases that match TRBD1. The sample here was whole blood, taken in connection with sensitization to the hapten diphenylcyclopropenone (DPC). Here the CDR3 DNA reads TGTGCCAGCACCCGGACAGGGGAGGGCACTGAAGCTTTCTTT. This translates into CASTRTGEGTEAFF.